These 20 T cell receptor beta chains were sequenced from one sample in a study of CD8+ T cells in alopecia areata (dated by TCRdb to between 2017 and 2018). The method was the immunoSEQ multiplex PCR assay. RNA was extracted from all samples and reverse transcribed into cDNA, which served as template for TCR sequencing. This is the immuneACCESS table as TCRdb keeps it, with only in-frame sequences that have V and J called. A part of the clones is gone; compared with another copy, unresolved V genes explain less than half, and the rest is unexplained. Present in this sample are 170,000 or so clones, 59% of which were seen just once. The ten top clones hold approximately 14% of the sample. This sample's time point label indicates: baseline before oral tofacitinib. The sample was CD4+ T cells sorted from blood, taken at week 0. All receptors derive from a human donor with alopecia areata.

This clone was seen just once. The chain recombines TRBV29-1 with TRBJ2-6, with unresolved D. The CDR3 length is 15 residues. Germline lookup yields CDR1 SQVTM and CDR2 ANQGSEA. Trimming pared 4 bases from V and 2 bases from J, leaving 12 bases between. Here the CDR3 DNA reads TGCAGCGTTGGGTCTTACCCCACTGGGGCCAACGTCCTGACTTTC. Its protein is CSVGSYPTGANVLTF. The full variable domain, completed using reference TRBV29-1 and TRBJ2-6, is SAVISQKPSRDICQRGTSLTIQCQVDSQVTMMFWYRQQPGQSLTLIATANQGSEATYESGFVIDKFPISRPNLTFSTLTVSNMSPEDSSIYLCSVGSYPTGANVLTFGAGSRLTVL.

The V and J genes are TRBV5-6 and TRBJ2-7; 12 bases map to TRBD2. The V gene's germline CDR1 is SGHDT and CDR2 YYEEEE. V was clipped by 2 bases and J by 2 bases; unmatched bases: 2. The CDR3 length is 15 residues. Here the CDR3 reads CASSLLAGGPYEQYF. In DNA, the CDR3 is TGTGCCAGCAGCTTACTAGCGGGGGGTCCCTACGAGCAGTACTTC.

On this clone: Other DNA sequences of this sample code for an identical CDR3. The chain uses TRBV2 and TRBJ1-2, with a tentative D call TRBD1 (6 bases). The V gene's germline CDR1 is SNHLY and CDR2 FYNNEI. Between the trimmed V and J ends, which lost 5 bases and 2 bases, there was a span of 6 bases. The CDR3 spans 12 residues. The CDR3 here is CASSQGNYGYTF. Written as DNA, the CDR3 is TGTGCCAGCAGTCAGGGGAACTATGGCTACACCTTC.

This clone was detected only a few times. The same CDR3 can be traced to other DNA sequences in this sample. In DNA, the CDR3 is TGTGCCAGCAGTGAGAATAGAAACACAGATACGCAGTATTTT. Translated, it gives CASSENRNTDTQYF. This rearrangement joins TRBV2 to TRBJ2-3; no reliable D call. The CDR3 length is 14 residues. V was shortened by 3 bases and J by 2 bases, with 9 bases between the two germline ends. The germline gives CDR1 SNHLY, CDR2 FYNNEI.

This clone was counted at least ten times. The gene calls are TRBV29-1 and TRBJ1-3; weak D call: TRBD1 (6 bases). CDR1 and CDR2 (germline): SQVTM, ANQGSEA. V dropped 4 bases and J dropped 2 bases, with 6 bases sitting between them. CDR3 size: 12 residues. Here the CDR3 reads CSVAGAGNTIYF. The CDR3 DNA follows: TGCAGCGTTGCAGGGGCTGGAAACACCATATATTTT.

This clone has just a few counts. This rearrangement joins TRBV29-1 to TRBJ2-3; D may be TRBD2 (6 bases). The CDR3 consists of 13 residues. Germline CDR1 and CDR2: SQVTM and ANQGSEA. V lost 5 bases and J 1 base, leaving 10 bases between the germline ends. The CDR3 protein is CSVSRGRTDTQYF. CDR3 sequence (DNA): TGCAGCGTTTCGCGGGGTCGCACAGATACGCAGTATTTT.

The chain is built from TRBV4-1 and TRBJ2-2; TRBD1 is a possible D gene (5 bases). CDR3 length: 13 residues. Trimming pared 10 bases from V and 4 bases from J, leaving 13 bases between. The germline CDR1 and CDR2 sequences are MGHRA and YSYEKL. DNA for the CDR3: TGCGCCACTCTCGACAGTCCCACCGGGGAGCTGTTTTTT. Its translation is CATLDSPTGELFF.

This chain connects TRBV9 to TRBJ1-1; D is uncertain. Trimming removed 0 bases from V and 0 bases from J, with 9 bases in between. The CDR3 is 15 residues long. Germline lookup yields CDR1 SGDLS and CDR2 YYNGEE. Here the CDR3 DNA reads TGTGCCAGCAGCGTAGTTTGGGAGATGAACACTGAAGCTTTCTTT. Protein: CASSVVWEMNTEAFF.

This chain links TRBV7-3 with TRBJ1-1, with D possibly matching TRBD1 (6 bases). This CDR3 spans 17 amino acids. Germline-derived CDR1 and CDR2 are SGHTA and FQGTGA. V lost 2 bases, J lost 2 bases, and 18 bases lay in between. CDR3 in amino acids: CASSLLPGTTKNTEAFF. The CDR3 region has the DNA TGTGCCAGCAGCTTACTCCCCGGGACAACTAAAAACACTGAAGCTTTCTTT. The full variable domain, rest sourced from reference TRBV7-3 and TRBJ1-1, is GAGVSQTPSNKVTEKGKYVELRCDPISGHTALYWYRQSLGQGPEFLIYFQGTGAADDSGLPNDRFFAVRPEGSVSTLKIQRTERGDSAVYLCASSLLPGTTKNTEAFFGQGTRLTVV.

The V call is TRBV7-2, the J call TRBJ2-6, with D perhaps TRBD1 (5 bases). Germline V CDR1 and CDR2: SGHTA, FQGNSA. V shed 6 bases and J shed 0 bases, with 9 bases lying between them. This CDR3 has 15 residues. The CDR3 sequence: CASSSDSSGANVLTF. For the CDR3, the DNA is TGTGCCAGCAGTTCAGACAGCTCTGGGGCCAACGTCCTGACTTTC.

V is TRBV18 and J is TRBJ1-1; weak D call: TRBD1 (5 bases). Trimming took 5 bases from V and 3 from J, leaving 16 bases between them. Germline V gene sequence: CDR1 KGHSH, CDR2 LQKENI. This CDR3 region has 15 residues. CDR3 region: CASSVGGRDYTEAFF. The DNA for the CDR3 is TGTGCCAGCTCAGTTGGTGGCAGGGATTACACTGAAGCTTTCTTT.

This clone has more than one count but fewer than ten. The chain couples TRBV5-1 to TRBJ1-2, with TRBD1 matching over 7 bases. The CDR3 consists of 15 residues. Losses at the gene ends were 4 bases for V and 1 base for J; bases not matched to a gene: 7. Per the germline V gene, CDR1 is SGHRS and CDR2 is YFSETQ. CDR3 DNA: TGCGCCAGCAGCGAGAAACCAGGGGGTAACTATGGCTACACCTTC. Its translation: CASSEKPGGNYGYTF.

The chain employs TRBV4-1 and TRBJ2-3, with TRBD2 matching over 10 bases. The germline CDR1 and CDR2 sequences are MGHRA and YSYEKL. V lost 3 bases, J lost 2 bases, and 2 bases stayed unmatched. The CDR3 contains 15 residues. In DNA, the CDR3 is TGCGCCAGCAGCCACGGGACTAGCGACACAGATACGCAGTATTTT. It encodes CASSHGTSDTDTQYF.

The chain links TRBV30 to TRBJ2-5, with TRBD2 identical over 7 bases. Germline CDR1 and CDR2: GTSNPN and SVGIG (reference sequence). This CDR3 comprises 16 residues. Trimming at V came to 1 base and at J to 1 base, leaving 9 bases not matched to a gene. DNA of the CDR3: TGTGCCTGGAGTGCGACTAGCCGCCCCCGCCAAGAGACCCAGTACTTC. Translated: CAWSATSRPRQETQYF.

The rearrangement joins TRBV10-3 to TRBJ1-5; unclear D gene. The CDR3 sequence is 15 residues long. Germline V gene data show CDR1 as ENHRY and CDR2 as SYGVKD. With 6 bases removed from V and 6 bases from J, the gap between germline ends came to 18 bases. The CDR3 region is CAIRESLIDGQPQHF. CDR3 sequence (DNA): TGTGCCATCAGGGAATCACTGATAGACGGTCAGCCCCAGCATTTT.

The rearrangement links TRBV5-6 to TRBJ2-2; no clear D gene. Per germline, CDR1 SGHDT and CDR2 YYEEEE. Trimming left V 1 base short and J 4 bases short, with 14 bases between. CDR3 length equals 16 residues. CDR3 coding DNA: TGTGCCAGCAGCTTGAGGCTAGAACCCCTCACCGGGGAGCTGTTTTTT. This gives the protein CASSLRLEPLTGELFF.

This chain connects TRBV7-2 to TRBJ2-1; TRBD2 agrees at 10 bases. Germline values: CDR1 SGHTA, CDR2 FQGNSA. Losses at the gene ends were 6 bases for V and 7 bases for J; bases not matched to a gene: 9. The CDR3 has 15 amino acids. For the CDR3, the DNA is TGTGCCAGCAGTTACACTAGCGGGGTTGGGAATGAGCAGTTCTTC. It codes for CASSYTSGVGNEQFF.

This chain uses TRBV7-9 with TRBJ2-3; 7 bases agree with TRBD1. The J segment lost 6 bases and the V segment lost 11 bases, leaving 8 bases of the junction unmatched. Looked up from germline, CDR1 is SEHNR and CDR2 is FQNEAQ (reference sequence). CDR3 length equals 12 residues. The CDR3 region is CASSTGLDTQYF. CDR3 bases: TGTGCCTCATCGACAGGGCTCGATACGCAGTATTTT.

The chain couples TRBV6-5 to TRBJ2-5; D gene unclear. Trimming cost V 5 bases and J 5 bases, with 12 bases left between them. Germline lookup yields CDR1 MNHEY and CDR2 SVGAGI. The CDR3 extends over 13 amino acids. This CDR3 is CASSQAYRETQYF. In DNA form, the CDR3 reads TGTGCCAGCAGTCAGGCGTACCGGGAGACCCAGTACTTC.

This chain uses TRBV23-1 with TRBJ2-1, with D possibly called TRBD1 or TRBD2 (7 bases each). TRBV23-1 is reported as an ORF; its role is uncertain. This CDR3 spans 17 amino acids. The ends were cut back, 0 bases at V and 3 bases at J, with 15 bases in the middle. For the CDR3, the DNA is TGCGCCAGCAGTCAATCCGGGGGGCAGGGGGACTACAATGAGCAGTTCTTC. It codes for CASSQSGGQGDYNEQFF.